Below, one TCR beta chain is given with its context. This sample is part of a study of shared clonotypes between healthy human individuals. Study-level information: A donor's plate count was three for CD4 naive and three for CD4 memory; CD8 naive had two and CD8 memory one.

Once extracted for a subset, genomic DNA was divided evenly among several immunoSEQ plates. The assay was immunoSEQ multiplex PCR, and TCRdb's table has in-frame clones only and misses some. Here the sample spans over 1.5 million clones, under 99% being singletons. The V gene's germline CDR1 is MNHEY and CDR2 SVGAGI. The CDR3 runs 13 residues. Trimming shortened V by 7 bases and J by 6 bases, and 16 bases separated the two germline ends. The clonotype was recovered from a man under 40 in good health. The rearrangement links TRBV6-5 to TRBJ2-7, with D perhaps matching TRBD2 (6 bases). Sequencing was performed on naive CD4+ T cells sorted from blood. Subset specified: CD45RA+ positively selected. The CDR3 sequence: CASKNRLAFEQYF. The CDR3 DNA follows: TGTGCCAGCAAAAACAGGCTAGCGTTCGAGCAGTACTTC.